A single sample is the source of the 27 T cell receptor beta chains below, sequenced in a study of Graves' ophthalmopathy and Graves' hyperthyroidism. Amplification of the TCR beta CDR3 regions used RNA transcripts (as template). Second-round multiplex PCR came after a first-round RT-PCR that employed HTBI primers. One entry per CDR3 protein, called by TCRdb with MiXCR from the multiplex PCR reads. The sample contains 200,000 to 250,000 distinct CDR3 sequences, under 25% of which appear only once. The sequencing input was peripheral blood. These receptors were collected from a woman in her fifties or sixties with Graves' ophthalmopathy.

This clonotype was counted between two and nine times. This chain connects TRBV7-8 to TRBJ1-3; 9 nucleotides match TRBD1. Looked up from germline, CDR1 is SGHVS and CDR2 is FQNEAQ. The CDR3 loop spans 16 amino acids. Trimming took 3 bases from V and 4 from J; bases not matched to a gene: 7. CDR3 in DNA: TGTGCCAGCAGCTTTGGGACAGGGCTTGGGGGAAACACCATATATTTT. Translation: CASSFGTGLGGNTIYF. The variable domain in full, with the rest retrieved from reference TRBV7-8 and TRBJ1-3, is GAGVSQSPRYKVAKRGQDVALRCDPISGHVSLFWYQQALGQGPEFLTYFQNEAQLDKSGLPSDRFFAERPEGSVSTLKIQRTQQEDSAVYLCASSFGTGLGGNTIYFGEGSWLTVV.

This clonotype has ten or more counts. The gene calls are TRBV15 and TRBJ2-7; D is uncertain. V lost 3 bases and J 0 bases, leaving 6 bases between the germline ends. Looked up from germline, CDR1 is LNHNV and CDR2 is YYDKDF (reference sequence). This CDR3 has 13 amino acids. The CDR3 loop reads CATSRGNSYEQYF. CDR3 sequence (DNA): TGTGCCACCAGCAGGGGGAACTCCTACGAGCAGTACTTC.

This clonotype was counted a few times. Being one base from a much bigger clone, this may be a read error. This chain connects TRBV30 to TRBJ2-7; a weak D match, TRBD2 (5 bases). The CDR3 totals 14 residues. Per the germline V gene, CDR1 is GTSNPN and CDR2 is SVGIG (reference sequence). V was pared by 6 bases and J by 3 bases, with 18 bases between. CDR3 nucleotides: TGTGCCTGTTTGGGTAGACTACCTGGCTACGAGCAGTACTTC. Amino acid sequence: CACLGRLPGYEQYF.

This clonotype was seen repeatedly, ten times or more. Because the CDR3 is missing its conserved closing phenylalanine or tryptophan, this is likely a read error. The V and J genes are TRBV5-5 and TRBJ2-7, with TRBD2 identical over 8 bases. V shed 7 bases and J 3 bases; nucleotides not matched to a gene: 9. CDR3 length: 14 amino acids. Germline CDR1 reads SGHKS; CDR2 reads YYEKEE (reference sequence). This CDR3 reads CASGDEREIYEQYL. DNA of the CDR3: TGTGCCAGCGGCGACGAGCGGGAGATCTACGAGCAGTACCTC.

This clonotype is labeled medium-sized. This chain links TRBV12-3 or TRBV12-4 with TRBJ1-5; the D gene is possibly TRBD1 (6 bases). Trimming stripped 5 bases from V and 2 bases from J, with 13 bases between. This CDR3 comprises 15 residues. In DNA form, the CDR3 reads TGTGCCAGCAGTATCGGGGGGGCAGGCAATCAGCCCCAGCATTTT. Protein: CASSIGGAGNQPQHF.

This clonotype showed up many times. This sequence joins TRBV11-2 and TRBJ2-7, with 7 bases fitting TRBD2. The CDR3 spans 16 residues. Per the germline V gene, CDR1 is SGHAT and CDR2 is FQNNGV. V dropped 0 bases and J dropped 6; count of bases not matched to a gene: 11. CDR3 sequence reads: CASSLEIWTSYSEQYF. CDR3 nucleotides: TGTGCCAGCAGCTTAGAAATTTGGACTAGTTATAGCGAGCAGTACTTC.

This clonotype was seen many times. The CDR3 DNA reads as TGTGCCAGCAGCCCAGGGACTAGCGGGAGAAAATGGAATGAGCAGTTCTTC. Translating gives CASSPGTSGRKWNEQFF. This rearrangement joins TRBV27 to TRBJ2-1; 14 bases are shared with TRBD2. CDR3 length: 17 residues. Per the germline V gene, CDR1 is MNHEY and CDR2 is SMNVEV (reference sequence). V trimming: 6 bases; J trimming: 7 bases; junction bases outside the gene matches: 11.

The rearrangement links TRBV20-1 to TRBJ2-7; TRBD2 is a possible D gene (6 bases). The V end lost 3 bases, the J end lost 7 bases, and 19 bases lay between the germline ends. Germline V gives CDR1 DFQATT, CDR2 SNEGSKA (reference sequence). The CDR3 consists of 14 residues. For the CDR3, the DNA is TGCAGTGCTAGGGACGGGACTCCCGACAATGAGCAGTACTTC. Translation gives CSARDGTPDNEQYF.

This clonotype was observed many times. A read error may be the cause here, since a much bigger clone is one base away. The J gene is TRBJ2-7, the V gene TRBV7-2, with D maybe TRBD2 (6 bases). The V end was cut by 5 bases, the J end by 2 bases, with 10 bases between. CDR1 SGHTA and CDR2 FQGNSA come from the germline V gene. CDR3 length: 13 residues. The CDR3, as DNA: TGTGCCAGCAGCCGGGGCGGGACCTACGAGCAGTACTTC. Translation gives CASSRGGTYEQYF.

This clonotype was counted many times. This chain uses TRBV7-2 with TRBJ2-7; D remains unclear. This CDR3 comprises 13 residues. CDR1 SGHTA and CDR2 FQGNSA come from the germline V gene. The V gene lost 1 base and the J gene lost 6 bases, with 10 bases spanning the gap. The CDR3 nucleotides read TGTGCCAGCAGCTTAGACAGACTCGGCGAGCAGTACTTC. It yields the protein CASSLDRLGEQYF. The whole variable domain, filled in from reference TRBV7-2 and TRBJ2-7, reads GAGVSQSPSNKVTEKGKDVELRCDPISGHTALYWYRQSLGQGLEFLIYFQGNSAPDKSGLPSDRFSAERTGGSVSTLTIQRTQQEDSAVYLCASSLDRLGEQYFGPGTRLTVT.

This clonotype was seen at least ten times. The rearrangement joins TRBV9 to TRBJ1-2; 7 nucleotides agree with TRBD1. The CDR3 consists of 13 residues. V gave up 8 bases and J gave up 7 bases; unmatched junction bases: 11. CDR1 and CDR2 (germline): SGDLS, YYNGEE. The DNA for the CDR3 is TGTGCCAGTAAAGCGGGAGGGGGCATTGGCTACACCTTC. It translates to CASKAGGGIGYTF. Full variable domain (missing parts from reference TRBV9 and TRBJ1-2): DSGVTQTPKHLITATGQRVTLRCSPRSGDLSVYWYQQSLDQGLQFLIQYYNGEERAKGNILERFSAQQFPDLHSELNLSSLELGDSALYFCASKAGGGIGYTFGSGTRLTVV.

This clonotype has at least ten counts. CDR3 sequence: CAWSASSHEQFF. CDR3 in DNA: TGTGCCTGGAGTGCCAGCAGTCATGAGCAGTTCTTC. The chain uses TRBV30 and TRBJ2-1; D remains unclear. CDR1 and CDR2 from the germline V gene are GTSNPN and SVGIG (reference sequence). The CDR3 has 12 amino acids. V shed 1 base and J shed 8 bases, with 9 bases lying between them.

In its sample, this clonotype was seen many times. The CDR3 loop reads CASSIGRGRVTEAFF. In DNA form, the CDR3 reads TGTGCCAGTAGTATCGGCAGGGGGCGCGTCACTGAAGCTTTCTTT. The chain carries TRBV19 and TRBJ1-1; 8 bases match TRBD1. With V trimmed by 3 bases and J by 4 bases, 7 bases remained unmatched. Germline V gives CDR1 LNHDA, CDR2 SQIVND (reference sequence). The CDR3 has 15 residues.

This clonotype was seen at least ten times. The chain combines TRBV5-1 with TRBJ2-1, with 14 bases matching TRBD2. Trimming took 4 bases from V and 7 from J; bases not matched to a gene: 4. The CDR3 runs 15 residues. Germline CDR1 SGHRS, CDR2 YFSETQ. The CDR3 DNA follows: TGCGCCAGCAGCCTCGGGACTAGCGGGAGTAATGAGCAGTTCTTC. Translated: CASSLGTSGSNEQFF.

The sample holds many counts of this clonotype. The chain carries TRBV25-1 and TRBJ2-7; 7 nucleotides line up with TRBD1. V lost 3 bases and J lost 1; bases outside the gene matches: 6. Germline V gives CDR1 MGHDK, CDR2 SYGVNS. The CDR3 is 15 residues long. As DNA, the CDR3 is TGTGCCAGCAGTGATCCGACAGGGACATCCTACGAGCAGTACTTC. Residues: CASSDPTGTSYEQYF.

This clonotype was recorded many times. The gene calls are TRBV11-3 and TRBJ2-7, with a weak D call TRBD1 (5 bases). V lost 4 bases, J lost 5 bases, and 12 bases lay in between. The CDR3 has 13 amino acids. Germline values: CDR1 SGHNT, CDR2 YENEEA. CDR3 amino acids: CASSSQGHHEQYF. CDR3 in DNA: TGTGCCAGCAGCTCCCAGGGTCACCACGAGCAGTACTTC. Filled out from reference TRBV11-3 and TRBJ2-7, the complete variable domain reads EAGVVQSPRYKIIEKKQPVAFWCNPISGHNTLYWYLQNLGQGPELLIRYENEEAVDDSQLPKDRFSAERLKGVDSTLKIQPAELGDSAVYLCASSSQGHHEQYFGPGTRLTVT.

This clonotype was seen ten or more times. The chain uses TRBV20-1 and TRBJ2-7; a possible D gene is TRBD2 (5 bases). Germline CDR1 is DFQATT and CDR2 is SNEGSKA (reference sequence). The CDR3 consists of 15 residues. Trimming removed 6 bases at V and 5 bases at J, with 23 bases between. CDR3 bases: TGCAGTGCCCTAGAAAGCGGCCGATTTCACGACGAGCAGTACTTC. It yields the protein CSALESGRFHDEQYF.

This clonotype was counted ten times or more. This chain joins TRBV28 and TRBJ1-1; perhaps TRBD1 as D (5 bases). The CDR3 length is 17 residues. Per the germline V gene, CDR1 is MDHEN and CDR2 is SYDVKM. Between the trimmed V and J ends, which lost 6 bases and 2 bases, there was a span of 22 bases. CDR3 sequence reads: CASSPDRHHLSNTEAFF. As DNA, the CDR3 is TGTGCCAGCAGCCCAGACAGACACCATTTATCTAACACTGAAGCTTTCTTT.

The rearrangement joins TRBV7-2 to TRBJ2-3; D remains ambiguous. Germline V CDR1 and CDR2: SGHTA, FQGNSA. V lost 6 bases, J lost 3 bases, and 10 bases lay in between. CDR3 length equals 13 residues. This CDR3 reads CASRRTQTDTQYF. CDR3 bases: TGTGCCAGCAGGCGCACGCAAACAGATACGCAGTATTTT.

This clonotype was seen many times. The chain joins TRBV6-5 to TRBJ2-7; TRBD1 aligns across 7 bases. The CDR3 consists of 14 residues. Germline CDR1 reads MNHEY; CDR2 reads SVGAGI. The V and J ends lost 4 bases and 2 bases, in that order; junction bases with no gene match: 5. The CDR3 DNA is TGTGCCAGCAGTTCCAACAGGGGCGCCTACGAGCAGTACTTC. Translating it yields CASSSNRGAYEQYF.

This clonotype was detected ten times or more. A much larger clone lies a single base off, so this may be a read error. This sequence joins TRBV7-8 and TRBJ2-5; D may be TRBD1 (6 bases). CDR3 length: 12 amino acids. Per the germline V gene, CDR1 is SGHVS and CDR2 is FQNEAQ. With 5 bases removed from V and 5 bases from J, the gap between germline ends came to 9 bases. The CDR3 protein is CASSQGLETQYF. For the CDR3, the DNA is TGTGCCAGCAGCCAGGGGCTGGAGACCCAGTACTTC.

This clonotype has ten or more counts. Written as DNA, the CDR3 is TGCGCCAGCAGCCAAGAAGCTAGCGGGAAAGAGACCCAGTACTTC. Residues: CASSQEASGKETQYF. The rearrangement joins TRBV4-1 to TRBJ2-5, with TRBD2 identical over 9 bases. In germline, CDR1 is MGHRA, CDR2 YSYEKL. After removal of 0 bases from V and 3 bases from J, the junction contained 2 bases not matched to a gene. The CDR3 has 15 residues.

The table lists this clonotype with many counts. CDR3: CAISDNVGPRNTIYF. CDR3 sequence (DNA): TGTGCCATCAGTGATAACGTAGGTCCCAGAAACACCATATATTTT. This chain links TRBV10-3 with TRBJ1-3, with unresolved D. This CDR3 spans 15 amino acids. The germline gives CDR1 ENHRY, CDR2 SYGVKD. The germline V and J ends were trimmed by 3 bases and 5 bases, with 14 bases remaining between them.

This clonotype was seen repeatedly, ten times or more. One junction end disagrees with the germline gene, perhaps due to a read error. The chain employs TRBV7-2 and TRBJ2-5; 11 bases agree with TRBD2. There are 12 residues in the CDR3. The V gene's germline CDR1 is SGHTA and CDR2 FQGNSA. The DNA for the CDR3 is TGTGCCAGCAGCTTGATAGCGGGAGGGCCTAGATTC. This translates into CASSLIAGGPRF.

CDR3 region: CASSLGAGPNQPQHF. In DNA form, the CDR3 reads TGTGCCAGCAGCTTAGGGGCAGGGCCTAATCAGCCCCAGCATTTT. This chain links TRBV7-3 with TRBJ1-5, with D possibly TRBD1 on 5 matching bases. The ends were cut back, 2 bases at V and 4 bases at J, with 12 bases in the middle. CDR1 is SGHTA and CDR2 is FQGTGA in the germline V gene. The CDR3 is 15 amino acids.

This clonotype appeared many times. V and J are TRBV28 and TRBJ1-1, with 9 nucleotides matching TRBD1. This CDR3 is built from 15 residues. Germline CDR1 is MDHEN and CDR2 is SYDVKM. Germline trimming cut 7 bases from V and 1 base from J; bases unmatched to any gene: 7. The CDR3 DNA reads TGTGCCAGCACCCCCGGGGGACAGGGGAACACTGAAGCTTTCTTT. Amino acid sequence: CASTPGGQGNTEAFF.

At least ten counts were recorded for this clonotype. V usage is TRBV12-3 or TRBV12-4 and J usage is TRBJ1-1; D ambiguous. V was pared by 3 bases and J by 2 bases, with 7 bases between. This CDR3 comprises 13 residues. The CDR3 nucleotides are TGTGCCAGCAGTTTGAACACTAACACTGAAGCTTTCTTT. Translating gives CASSLNTNTEAFF.